This TCR beta chain was captured by sequencing in a study of response to subunit inactivated influenza vaccine. In this sample, this clonotype turned up many times. The antigen remains undetermined. Whole-study results and caveats: Few new T cells, the authors suggested, are recruited by each seasonal influenza vaccination.

The germline V and J ends were trimmed by 3 bases and 6 bases, with 9 bases remaining between them. Germline V gives CDR1 KGHSH, CDR2 LQKENI. The CDR3 has 12 amino acids. TCRdb re-called the RT-PCR reads through MiXCR, storing one row per CDR3 protein. This table has under 200,000 distinct CDR3 sequences, roughly 10% appearing once. The chain couples TRBV18 to TRBJ2-7, with D uncertain. The sample here was non-naive T cells sorted from PBMCs, taken about 40 days after vaccination. This receptor was identified in a man between 50 and 59 years old who received an inactivated influenza vaccine. The CDR3 sequence: CASSPVLGEQYF. The CDR3 coding sequence is TGTGCCAGCTCACCCGTCCTAGGCGAGCAGTACTTC.